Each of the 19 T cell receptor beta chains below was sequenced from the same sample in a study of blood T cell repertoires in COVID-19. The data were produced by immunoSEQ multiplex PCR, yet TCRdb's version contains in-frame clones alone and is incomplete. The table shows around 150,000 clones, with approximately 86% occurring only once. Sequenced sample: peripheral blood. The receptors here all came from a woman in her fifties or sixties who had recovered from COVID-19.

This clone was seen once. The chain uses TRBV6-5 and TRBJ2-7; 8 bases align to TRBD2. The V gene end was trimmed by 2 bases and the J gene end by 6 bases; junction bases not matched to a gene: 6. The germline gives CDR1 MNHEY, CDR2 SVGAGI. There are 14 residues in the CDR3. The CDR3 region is CASSYPGGDGEQYF. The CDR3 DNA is TGTGCCAGCAGTTACCCGGGAGGGGACGGCGAGCAGTACTTC.

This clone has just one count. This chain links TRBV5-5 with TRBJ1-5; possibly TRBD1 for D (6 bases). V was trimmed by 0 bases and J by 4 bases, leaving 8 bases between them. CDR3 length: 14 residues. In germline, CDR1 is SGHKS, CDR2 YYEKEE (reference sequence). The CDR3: CASSLDQGNQPQHF. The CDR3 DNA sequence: TGTGCCAGCAGCTTGGACCAGGGGAATCAGCCCCAGCATTTT.

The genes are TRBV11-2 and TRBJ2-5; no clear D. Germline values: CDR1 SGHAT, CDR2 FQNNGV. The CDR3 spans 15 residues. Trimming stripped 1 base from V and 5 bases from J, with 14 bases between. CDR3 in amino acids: CASSLVGYNSETQYF. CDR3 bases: TGTGCCAGCAGCTTAGTCGGCTACAACAGCGAGACCCAGTACTTC. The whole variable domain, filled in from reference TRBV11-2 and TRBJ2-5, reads EAGVAQSPRYKIIEKRQSVAFWCNPISGHATLYWYQQILGQGPKLLIQFQNNGVVDDSQLPKDRFSAERLKGVDSTLKIQPAKLEDSAVYLCASSLVGYNSETQYFGPGTRLLVL.

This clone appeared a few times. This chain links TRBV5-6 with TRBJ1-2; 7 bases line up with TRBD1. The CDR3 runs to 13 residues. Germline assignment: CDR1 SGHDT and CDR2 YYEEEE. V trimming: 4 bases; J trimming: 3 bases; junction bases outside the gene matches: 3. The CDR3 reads CASSPGQHYGYTF. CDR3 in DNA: TGTGCCAGCAGCCCGGGACAGCACTATGGCTACACCTTC.

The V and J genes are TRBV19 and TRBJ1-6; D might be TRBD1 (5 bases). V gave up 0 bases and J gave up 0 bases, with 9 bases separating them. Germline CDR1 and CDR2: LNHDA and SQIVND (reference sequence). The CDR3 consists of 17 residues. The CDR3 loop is CASSIETASSYNSPLHF. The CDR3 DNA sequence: TGTGCCAGTAGTATAGAGACAGCCAGCTCCTATAATTCACCCCTCCACTTT.

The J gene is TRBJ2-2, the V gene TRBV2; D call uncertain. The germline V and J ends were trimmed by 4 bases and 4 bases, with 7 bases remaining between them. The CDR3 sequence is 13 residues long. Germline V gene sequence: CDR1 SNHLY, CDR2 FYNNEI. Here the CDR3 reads CASSVRVTGELFF. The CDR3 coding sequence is TGTGCCAGCAGTGTTCGAGTCACCGGGGAGCTGTTTTTT.

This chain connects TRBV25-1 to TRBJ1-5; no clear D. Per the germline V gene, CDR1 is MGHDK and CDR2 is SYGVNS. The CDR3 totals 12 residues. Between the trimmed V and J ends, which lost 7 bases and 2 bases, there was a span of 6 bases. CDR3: CASTQGNQPQHF. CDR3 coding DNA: TGTGCCAGCACCCAGGGCAATCAGCCCCAGCATTTT.

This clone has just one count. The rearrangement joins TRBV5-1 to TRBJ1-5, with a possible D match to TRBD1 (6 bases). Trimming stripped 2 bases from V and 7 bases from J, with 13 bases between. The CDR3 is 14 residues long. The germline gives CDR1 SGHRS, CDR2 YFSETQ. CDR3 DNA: TGCGCCAGCAGCTTAGGGGGGGCGGGGCAGCCCCAGCATTTT. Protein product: CASSLGGAGQPQHF.

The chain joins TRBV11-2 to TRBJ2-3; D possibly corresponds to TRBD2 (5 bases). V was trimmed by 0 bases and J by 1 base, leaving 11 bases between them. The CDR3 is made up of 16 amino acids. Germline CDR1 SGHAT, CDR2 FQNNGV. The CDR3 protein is CASSLDLDGGTDTQYF. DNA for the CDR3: TGTGCCAGCAGCTTAGATCTCGACGGGGGCACAGATACGCAGTATTTT.

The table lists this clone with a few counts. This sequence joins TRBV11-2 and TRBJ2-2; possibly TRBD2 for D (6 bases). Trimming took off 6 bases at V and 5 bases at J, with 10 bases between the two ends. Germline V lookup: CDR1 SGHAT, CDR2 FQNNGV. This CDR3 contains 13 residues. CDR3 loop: CASRPGRTGELFF. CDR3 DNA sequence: TGTGCCAGCAGGCCAGGGAGGACCGGGGAGCTGTTTTTT. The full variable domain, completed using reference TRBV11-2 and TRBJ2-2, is EAGVAQSPRYKIIEKRQSVAFWCNPISGHATLYWYQQILGQGPKLLIQFQNNGVVDDSQLPKDRFSAERLKGVDSTLKIQPAKLEDSAVYLCASRPGRTGELFFGEGSRLTVL.

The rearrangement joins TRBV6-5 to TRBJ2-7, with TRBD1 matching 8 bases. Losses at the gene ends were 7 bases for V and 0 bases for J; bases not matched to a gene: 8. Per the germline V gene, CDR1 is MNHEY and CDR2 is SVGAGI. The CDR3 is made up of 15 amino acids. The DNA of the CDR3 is TGTGCCAGCATCTCTCCCGGGACAGGCTCCTACGAGCAGTACTTC. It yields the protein CASISPGTGSYEQYF.

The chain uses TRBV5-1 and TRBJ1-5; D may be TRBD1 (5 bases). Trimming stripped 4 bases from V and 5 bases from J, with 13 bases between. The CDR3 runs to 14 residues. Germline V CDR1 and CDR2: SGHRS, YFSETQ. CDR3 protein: CASSPLGGDQPQHF. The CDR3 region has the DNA TGCGCCAGCAGCCCTCTTGGGGGGGATCAGCCCCAGCATTTT. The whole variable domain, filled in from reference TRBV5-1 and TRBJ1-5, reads KAGVTQTPRYLIKTRGQQVTLSCSPISGHRSVSWYQQTPGQGLQFLFEYFSETQRNKGNFPGRFSGRQFSNSRSEMNVSTLELGDSALYLCASSPLGGDQPQHFGDGTRLSIL.

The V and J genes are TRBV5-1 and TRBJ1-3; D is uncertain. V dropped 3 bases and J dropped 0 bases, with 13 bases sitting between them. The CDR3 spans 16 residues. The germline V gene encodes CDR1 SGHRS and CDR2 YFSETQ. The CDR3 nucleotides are TGCGCCAGCAGCTCGTCGACTCGTAGCTCTGGAAACACCATATATTTT. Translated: CASSSSTRSSGNTIYF.

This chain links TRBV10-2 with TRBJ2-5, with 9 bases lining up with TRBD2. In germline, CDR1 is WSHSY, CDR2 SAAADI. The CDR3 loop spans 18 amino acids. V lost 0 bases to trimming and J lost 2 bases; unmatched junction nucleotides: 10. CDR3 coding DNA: TGCGCCAGCAGTGAGTCGAGACTGGCGGGGGGGCATCAAGAGACCCAGTACTTC. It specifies CASSESRLAGGHQETQYF.

The CDR3 nucleotides are TGTGCCAGCAGTTTATACAGTGATACGCAGTATTTT. Amino acids: CASSLYSDTQYF. The V call is TRBV27, the J call TRBJ2-3, with unresolved D. Trimming took off 1 base at V and 6 bases at J, with 5 bases between the two ends. There are 12 residues in the CDR3. The germline gives CDR1 MNHEY, CDR2 SMNVEV (reference sequence).

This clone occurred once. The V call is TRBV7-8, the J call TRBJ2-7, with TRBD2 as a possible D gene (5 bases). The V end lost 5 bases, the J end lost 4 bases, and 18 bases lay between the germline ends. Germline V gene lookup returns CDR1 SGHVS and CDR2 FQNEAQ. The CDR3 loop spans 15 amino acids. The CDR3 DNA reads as TGTGCCAGCAGCCCGTCGAGATCCTCGGGGTACGAGCAGTACTTC. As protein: CASSPSRSSGYEQYF.

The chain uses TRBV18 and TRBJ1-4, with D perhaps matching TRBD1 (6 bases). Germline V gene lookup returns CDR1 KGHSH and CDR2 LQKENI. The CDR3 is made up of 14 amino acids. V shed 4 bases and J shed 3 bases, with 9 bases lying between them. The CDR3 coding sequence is TGTGCCAGCTCACTGACAGGTTCTAATGAAAAACTGTTTTTT. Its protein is CASSLTGSNEKLFF.

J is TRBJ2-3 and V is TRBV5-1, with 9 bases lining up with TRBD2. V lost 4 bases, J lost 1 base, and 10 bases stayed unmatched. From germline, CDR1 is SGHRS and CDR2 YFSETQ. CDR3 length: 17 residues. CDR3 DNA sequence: TGCGCCAGCAGCGACCCCCCGGGACTAGCAGGCACAGATACGCAGTATTTT. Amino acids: CASSDPPGLAGTDTQYF.

CDR3: CASSQDWGGSYNEQFF. The CDR3 DNA reads TGTGCCAGCAGCCAAGATTGGGGGGGCTCCTACAATGAGCAGTTCTTC. V usage is TRBV4-2 and J usage is TRBJ2-1; TRBD2 aligns across 7 bases. Unmatched junction bases numbered 2, after V lost 0 bases and J lost 0 bases. This CDR3 comprises 16 residues. From germline, CDR1 is LGHNA and CDR2 YNFKEQ.